This T cell receptor beta chain comes out of a study of T cell responses to AZD1222 COVID-19 vaccine. Findings and limits, study-wide: Repertoire collection took place solely once the T cell response had peaked. The reported proportion of spike-specific TCRs targeting unmutated variant regions was nearly half.

Points on this clone: Its antigen remains unknown.

The repertoire was sequenced with immunoSEQ multiplex PCR; TCRdb's copy has only in-frame clones and lacks some. The table includes 65,000 to 85,000 clones, approximately 85% detected once. Sequences were derived from peripheral blood, sampled 28 days after the second AZD1222 dose. The TCR was taken from an adult who received the AZD1222 COVID-19 vaccine.

The DNA of the CDR3 is TGTGCCAGCTCTCGCGACAGTACCTTCGACACTGAAGCTTTCTTT. This translates into CASSRDSTFDTEAFF. The rearrangement uses TRBV18 and TRBJ1-1; a weak D match, TRBD1 (5 bases). V was pared by 6 bases and J by 3 bases, with 17 bases between. The CDR3 runs 15 residues. CDR1 and CDR2 from the germline V gene are KGHSH and LQKENI.